One and the same sample provided the 27 T cell receptor beta chains below, sequenced in a study of T-cell memory formation after mild COVID-19. Each CDR3 protein is one row after TCRdb ran MiXCR on the 5' RACE reads. The sample shows about 350,000 distinct CDR3 sequences, roughly 15% of them seen only once. Sequences were obtained from PBMCs or a T cell subset sorted from them (not recorded which). These receptors were collected from a man aged 18 to 29 who had mild COVID-19 (a few samples of this study predate the infection). Cell type and time point are not known.

This clonotype has just a few counts. The chain links TRBV12-3 or TRBV12-4 to TRBJ1-6, with 9 bases that match TRBD1. V trimming: 0 bases; J trimming: 9 bases; junction bases outside the gene matches: 3. The CDR3 has 15 residues. The CDR3 region is CASSLAGTGTSPLHF. Written as DNA, the CDR3 is TGTGCCAGCAGTTTAGCCGGGACAGGGACTTCACCCCTCCACTTT.

This clonotype was found a few times. The chain has TRBV7-2 and TRBJ2-5; D may be TRBD2 (5 bases). This CDR3 has 13 amino acids. V was clipped by 3 bases and J by 4 bases, with 9 bases between them. CDR1 is SGHTA, CDR2 FQGNSA, per germline. The CDR3 loop is CASSFEGSETQYF. The CDR3 DNA reads as TGTGCCAGCAGCTTCGAGGGTTCAGAGACCCAGTACTTC.

This clonotype was detected a few times. The chain joins TRBV4-3 to TRBJ2-5; no clear D. The CDR3 is 16 residues long. Per the germline V gene, CDR1 is LGHNA and CDR2 is YSLEER. V was trimmed by 0 bases and J by 5 bases, leaving 16 bases between them. The DNA of the CDR3 is TGCGCCAGCAGCCAAGAGTGGAGAATCGCGTTCGAGACCCAGTACTTC. Protein product: CASSQEWRIAFETQYF.

This clonotype was found a few times. The V call is TRBV12-3 or TRBV12-4, the J call TRBJ1-2, with 9 bases that match TRBD1. V was clipped by 6 bases and J by 4 bases; unmatched bases: 6. The CDR3 extends over 14 amino acids. CDR3: CASRPGTGFYGYTF. The CDR3 nucleotides are TGTGCCAGCAGACCCGGGACAGGGTTCTATGGCTACACCTTC.

This clonotype was counted only a few times. The chain links TRBV3-1 to TRBJ1-2, with D tentatively TRBD1 (5 bases). Germline V gene lookup returns CDR1 LGHDT and CDR2 YNNKEL (reference sequence). Trimming stripped 8 bases from V and 4 bases from J, with 14 bases between. The CDR3 runs to 13 residues. The CDR3 DNA follows: TGTGCCAGCGGACATGGACCTGGCTATGGCTACACCTTC. This codes for CASGHGPGYGYTF.

This chain joins TRBV15 and TRBJ2-3; D unresolved. Germline lookup yields CDR1 LNHNV and CDR2 YYDKDF (reference sequence). The CDR3 has 14 residues. The germline V and J ends were trimmed by 1 base and 6 bases, with 11 bases remaining between them. The CDR3 reads CATSRGGGADTQYF. CDR3 bases: TGTGCCACCAGCAGAGGGGGTGGTGCGGATACGCAGTATTTT.

CDR3 amino acids: CASSQLAGGYEETQYF. In DNA, the CDR3 is TGCGCCAGCAGCCAGCTAGCGGGGGGCTACGAAGAGACCCAGTACTTC. The chain uses TRBV5-1 and TRBJ2-5; 11 positions match TRBD2. J was trimmed by 3 bases and V by 4 bases; bases with no gene match: 8. Germline CDR1 reads SGHRS; CDR2 reads YFSETQ. The CDR3 runs to 16 residues.

J is TRBJ1-2 and V is TRBV7-2; D ambiguous. The CDR3 loop spans 14 amino acids. The germline V and J ends were trimmed by 5 bases and 0 bases, with 10 bases remaining between them. From germline, CDR1 is SGHTA and CDR2 FQGNSA. CDR3 bases: TGTGCCAGCAGCCCATGGGCCTCTAACTATGGCTACACCTTC. This codes for CASSPWASNYGYTF.

This clonotype was seen a handful of times. The genes are TRBV11-1 and TRBJ2-3; D call uncertain. Germline V gene data show CDR1 as SGHAT and CDR2 as FQDESV (reference sequence). Trimming took 1 base from V and 2 from J, leaving 10 bases between them. The CDR3 covers 15 residues. As DNA, the CDR3 is TGTGCCAGCAGCTTAGGAAAAACCATCACAGATACGCAGTATTTT. This sequence encodes CASSLGKTITDTQYF. Full variable domain (remainder filled in from reference TRBV11-1 and TRBJ2-3): EAEVAQSPRYKITEKSQAVAFWCDPISGHATLYWYRQILGQGPELLVQFQDESVVDDSQLPKDRFSAERLKGVDSTLKIQPAELGDSAMYLCASSLGKTITDTQYFGPGTRLTVL.

V and J are TRBV5-1 and TRBJ1-1; D unclear. This CDR3 comprises 14 residues. Germline V gene sequence: CDR1 SGHRS, CDR2 YFSETQ. V shed 1 base and J shed 1 base, with 8 bases lying between them. The CDR3 here is CASSLITENTEAFF. In DNA form, the CDR3 reads TGCGCCAGCAGCTTGATAACAGAGAACACTGAAGCTTTCTTT. The full variable domain, completed using reference TRBV5-1 and TRBJ1-1, is KAGVTQTPRYLIKTRGQQVTLSCSPISGHRSVSWYQQTPGQGLQFLFEYFSETQRNKGNFPGRFSGRQFSNSRSEMNVSTLELGDSALYLCASSLITENTEAFFGQGTRLTVV.

This clonotype was seen a handful of times. This sequence joins TRBV5-4 and TRBJ2-3; D unresolved. CDR3 length: 15 amino acids. Germline V gene data show CDR1 as SGHNT and CDR2 as YYREEE (reference sequence). Trimming took 0 bases from V and 1 from J, leaving 9 bases between them. The CDR3 sequence: CASSLDMVGTDTQYF. The CDR3 DNA follows: TGTGCCAGCAGCTTGGATATGGTGGGCACAGATACGCAGTATTTT. The complete variable domain, with remaining parts taken from reference TRBV5-4 and TRBJ2-3, reads ETGVTQSPTHLIKTRGQQVTLRCSSQSGHNTVSWYQQALGQGPQFIFQYYREEENGRGNFPPRFSGLQFPNYSSELNVNALELDDSALYLCASSLDMVGTDTQYFGPGTRLTVL.

This clonotype was picked up a small number of times. This chain joins TRBV7-2 and TRBJ2-3; 7 positions match TRBD1. CDR1 and CDR2 from the germline V gene are SGHTA and FQGNSA. This CDR3 has 16 amino acids. V was pared by 1 base and J by 1 base, with 5 bases of the junction left unmatched. The CDR3 sequence is CASSLGLGTGTDTQYF. For the CDR3, the DNA is TGTGCCAGCAGCTTAGGGCTCGGGACAGGCACAGATACGCAGTATTTT.

This clonotype has only a few counts. V is TRBV9 and J is TRBJ1-1, with a weak D call TRBD1 (5 bases). The CDR3 totals 16 residues. V gave up 6 bases and J gave up 0 bases, with 18 bases separating them. Germline CDR1 and CDR2: SGDLS and YYNGEE. CDR3 protein: CASNRQPLNMNTEAFF. The CDR3 region has the DNA TGTGCCAGCAACAGACAGCCGCTCAATATGAACACTGAAGCTTTCTTT.

On this clonotype itself: One end of the junction varies from germline; a read error may be responsible. This chain connects TRBV6-4 to TRBJ1-1; tentative D call: TRBD1 (6 bases). CDR1 MRHNA and CDR2 SNTAGT come from the germline V gene. CDR3 length: 14 residues. CDR3 DNA: TGTGCCAGCAGTGAAGGGGACGGGGACACTGAAGCCTTCTTT. Translation: CASSEGDGDTEAFF.

This clonotype was seen only a few times. The CDR3 is CASSSSKASTNEKLFF. The CDR3, as DNA: TGTGCCAGCAGCTCTAGCAAGGCTTCGACTAATGAAAAACTGTTTTTT. This chain connects TRBV7-9 to TRBJ1-4, with D uncertain. Germline V lookup: CDR1 SEHNR, CDR2 FQNEAQ (reference sequence). The CDR3 totals 16 residues. V shed 4 bases and J shed 2 bases, with 14 bases lying between them.

The rearrangement joins TRBV10-3 to TRBJ2-2, with unresolved D. V lost 4 bases and J 0 bases, leaving 15 bases between the germline ends. The CDR3 sequence is 17 residues long. The V gene's germline CDR1 is ENHRY and CDR2 SYGVKD. As DNA, the CDR3 is TGTGCCATCAGTGGGGCTGGCGGCAGTTCGAACACCGGGGAGCTGTTTTTT. Its translation is CAISGAGGSSNTGELFF.

A few counts support this clonotype. The rearrangement uses TRBV6-2 or TRBV6-3 and TRBJ2-7, with a possible D match to TRBD1 (6 bases). Trimming removed 6 bases from V and 3 bases from J, with 12 bases in between. In germline, CDR1 is MNHEY, CDR2 SVGEGT. The CDR3 loop spans 13 amino acids. The CDR3 sequence: CASRQDRFYEQYF. As DNA, the CDR3 is TGTGCCAGCAGACAAGACAGGTTCTACGAGCAGTACTTC.

The V and J genes are TRBV28 and TRBJ1-4; perhaps TRBD1 as D (6 bases). The CDR3 loop spans 16 amino acids. V lost 7 bases, J lost 8 bases, and 23 bases lay in between. CDR1 is MDHEN and CDR2 is SYDVKM in the germline V gene. CDR3 region: CASNPQDTQGWEKLFF. The CDR3 coding sequence is TGTGCCAGCAACCCCCAAGACACCCAGGGGTGGGAAAAACTGTTTTTT.

In its sample, this clonotype was seen many times. The chain is built from TRBV7-2 and TRBJ1-1; TRBD1 matches at 8 bases. Germline CDR1 SGHTA, CDR2 FQGNSA. The V gene end was trimmed by 2 bases and the J gene end by 1 base; junction bases not matched to a gene: 6. The CDR3 contains 16 residues. CDR3 residues: CASSLNPGTGNTEAFF. The CDR3 DNA follows: TGTGCCAGCAGCTTAAACCCCGGGACAGGGAACACTGAAGCTTTCTTT.

The V gene is TRBV21-1, the J gene TRBJ2-7; no check of the table's D call, TRBD1, against the DNA was made. TRBV21-1 is a pseudogene locus. This CDR3 is 16 amino acids long. As DNA, the CDR3 is TGTGCCAGCACTCCTCCGGGAGCCCCGGGCTCCTACGAGCAGTACGTC. It translates to CASTPPGAPGSYEQYV.

The chain uses TRBV15 and TRBJ2-4, with D hard to call. Germline CDR1 and CDR2: LNHNV and YYDKDF (reference sequence). The CDR3 is 12 residues long. The ends were cut back, 11 bases at V and 8 bases at J, with 16 bases in the middle. CDR3 sequence: CAAGQDLDIQYF. The CDR3 DNA reads as TGTGCCGCCGGGCAGGACCTTGACATTCAGTACTTC.

CDR3 residues: CASTEHDTDTQYF. DNA for the CDR3: TGTGCCAGCACAGAACACGACACAGATACGCAGTATTTT. The chain uses TRBV11-2 and TRBJ2-3; no definite D call. Germline V gene data show CDR1 as SGHAT and CDR2 as FQNNGV. V shed 7 bases and J shed 2 bases, with 10 bases lying between them. This CDR3 is built from 13 residues.

This clonotype was seen many times. This chain uses TRBV20-1 with TRBJ2-1; D unclear. This CDR3 region has 11 residues. Germline CDR1 is DFQATT and CDR2 is SNEGSKA (reference sequence). Trimming stripped 6 bases from V and 4 bases from J, with 7 bases between. Here the CDR3 reads CSARVYNEQFF. The DNA for the CDR3 is TGCAGTGCCCGGGTTTACAATGAGCAGTTCTTC.

The chain has TRBV11-3 and TRBJ2-3; 8 positions match TRBD2. J gave up 2 bases and V 5 bases, and 6 bases lay outside the gene matches. This CDR3 contains 15 residues. Germline V gene lookup returns CDR1 SGHNT and CDR2 YENEEA. The CDR3 is CASSAGTSSTDTQYF. The CDR3 nucleotides read TGTGCCAGCAGCGCCGGGACTAGTTCCACAGATACGCAGTATTTT. Together with reference TRBV11-3 and TRBJ2-3, the CDR3 gives the full variable domain: EAGVVQSPRYKIIEKKQPVAFWCNPISGHNTLYWYLQNLGQGPELLIRYENEEAVDDSQLPKDRFSAERLKGVDSTLKIQPAELGDSAVYLCASSAGTSSTDTQYFGPGTRLTVL.

The V call is TRBV6-6, the J call TRBJ2-5; D may match TRBD1 or TRBD2 (6 bases each). The CDR3 extends over 14 amino acids. Germline-derived CDR1 and CDR2 are MNHNY and SVGAGI (reference sequence). V was shortened by 7 bases and J by 5 bases, with 17 bases between the two germline ends. The CDR3 sequence is CASNPRGPGETQYF. CDR3 bases: TGTGCCAGCAATCCACGGGGGCCGGGGGAGACCCAGTACTTC.

This clonotype was recorded at least ten times. The chain joins TRBV7-9 to TRBJ2-7, with D perhaps matching TRBD1 or TRBD2 (6 bases each). The CDR3 consists of 12 residues. Germline-derived CDR1 and CDR2 are SEHNR and FQNEAQ (reference sequence). V gave up 5 bases and J gave up 6 bases, with 11 bases separating them. CDR3 sequence: CASSRGPLEQYF. DNA for the CDR3: TGTGCCAGCAGCCGGGGGCCCCTCGAGCAGTACTTC.

The gene calls are TRBV6-6 and TRBJ1-2, with TRBD1 matching 11 bases. Germline-derived CDR1 and CDR2 are MNHNY and SVGAGI (reference sequence). There are 14 residues in the CDR3. Trimming at V came to 2 bases and at J to 7 bases, leaving 3 bases not matched to a gene. In DNA form, the CDR3 reads TGTGCCAGCAGTTACGGACAGGGGGCGTTTGGCTACACCTTC. Residues: CASSYGQGAFGYTF.